The TCR beta chain described here comes from a study of cytomegalovirus exposure and HLA in healthy donors. Study details: Earlier work reported about 110 million unique TCR beta sequences from some 180 million T cells.

The primer mix had 60 Vbeta and 13 Jbeta primers. Assay: immunoSEQ multiplex PCR; the TCRdb copy retains only in-frame clones and omits some. The sample holds around 100,000 clones, about three quarters seen once. Study outcomes and limitations: In a later analysis, parvovirus B19, influenza, CMV and Epstein-Barr virus appeared linked to several top co-occurrence clusters. Specificity of three CMV-associated chains for CMV antigens was verified in vitro. Presence/absence analysis assumed near-uniform sequencing depth across donors.

Concerning this clone itself: Its antigen is not identified.

Trimming cost V 7 bases and J 0 bases, with 13 bases left between them. The CDR3 extends over 15 amino acids. Germline CDR1 reads MDHEN; CDR2 reads SYDVKM. The sequence was collected from a female donor in good health and CMV-seropositive. The material sequenced was PBMCs. The chain couples TRBV28 to TRBJ1-3; possibly TRBD1 for D (5 bases). The CDR3 DNA is TGTGCCAGCATACCCAGCGGGACCTCTGGAAACACCATATATTTT. This encodes CASIPSGTSGNTIYF.